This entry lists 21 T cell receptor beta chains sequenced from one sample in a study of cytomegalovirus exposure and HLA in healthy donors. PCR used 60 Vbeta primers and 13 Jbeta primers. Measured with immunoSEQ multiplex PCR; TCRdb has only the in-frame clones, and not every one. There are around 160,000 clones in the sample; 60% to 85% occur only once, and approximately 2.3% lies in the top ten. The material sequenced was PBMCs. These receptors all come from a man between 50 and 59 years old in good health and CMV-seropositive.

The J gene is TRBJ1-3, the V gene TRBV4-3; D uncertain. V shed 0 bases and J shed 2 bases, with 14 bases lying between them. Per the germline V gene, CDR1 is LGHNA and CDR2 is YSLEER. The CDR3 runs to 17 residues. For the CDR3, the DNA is TGCGCCAGCAGCCAAGATGTAGCCAAGTCGACTGGAAACACCATATATTTT. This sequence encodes CASSQDVAKSTGNTIYF.

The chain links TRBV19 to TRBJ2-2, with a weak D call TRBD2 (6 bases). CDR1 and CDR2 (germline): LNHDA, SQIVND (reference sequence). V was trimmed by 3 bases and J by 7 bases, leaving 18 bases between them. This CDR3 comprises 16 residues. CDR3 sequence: CASSIAGLNTGGELFF. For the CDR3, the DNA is TGTGCCAGTAGTATTGCGGGACTTAACACCGGCGGGGAGCTGTTTTTT.

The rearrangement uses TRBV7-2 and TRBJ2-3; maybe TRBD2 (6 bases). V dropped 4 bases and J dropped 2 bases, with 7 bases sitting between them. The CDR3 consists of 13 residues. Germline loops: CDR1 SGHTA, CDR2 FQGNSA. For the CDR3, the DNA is TGTGCCAGCAGCTCGGGGGTCACAGATACGCAGTATTTT. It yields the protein CASSSGVTDTQYF.

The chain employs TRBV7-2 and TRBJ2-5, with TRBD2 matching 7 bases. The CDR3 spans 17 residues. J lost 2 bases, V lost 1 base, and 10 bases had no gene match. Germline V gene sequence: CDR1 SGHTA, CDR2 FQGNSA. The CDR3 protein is CASSLGYRLADQETQYF. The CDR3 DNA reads TGTGCCAGCAGCTTAGGTTATAGACTAGCAGATCAAGAGACCCAGTACTTC.

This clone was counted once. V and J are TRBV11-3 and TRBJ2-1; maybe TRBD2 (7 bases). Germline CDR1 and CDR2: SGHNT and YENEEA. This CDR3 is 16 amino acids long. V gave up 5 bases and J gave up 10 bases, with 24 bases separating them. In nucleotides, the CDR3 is TGTGCCAGCAGCCCCCTAAGGGGGGGCACAATAGGCGAGCAGTTCTTC. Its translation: CASSPLRGGTIGEQFF.

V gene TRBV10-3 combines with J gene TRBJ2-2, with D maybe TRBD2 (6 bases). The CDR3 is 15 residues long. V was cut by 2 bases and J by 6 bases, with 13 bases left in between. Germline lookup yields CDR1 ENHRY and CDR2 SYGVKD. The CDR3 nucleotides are TGTGCCATCAGTGAGGGCCGGGGGAGATCCGGGGAGCTGTTTTTT. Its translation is CAISEGRGRSGELFF.

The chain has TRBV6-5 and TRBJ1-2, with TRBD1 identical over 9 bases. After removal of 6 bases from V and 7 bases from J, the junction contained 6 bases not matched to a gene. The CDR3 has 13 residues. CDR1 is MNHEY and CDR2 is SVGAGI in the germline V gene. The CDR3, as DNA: TGTGCCAGCAGCTTAACAGGGGGCCTTGGCTACACCTTC. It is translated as CASSLTGGLGYTF.

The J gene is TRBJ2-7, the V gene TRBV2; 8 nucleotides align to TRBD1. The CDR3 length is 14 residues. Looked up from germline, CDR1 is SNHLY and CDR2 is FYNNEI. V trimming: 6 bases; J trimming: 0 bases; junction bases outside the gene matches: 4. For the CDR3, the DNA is TGTGCCAGCAGACGGACAGGGAGCTCCTACGAGCAGTACTTC. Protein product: CASRRTGSSYEQYF.

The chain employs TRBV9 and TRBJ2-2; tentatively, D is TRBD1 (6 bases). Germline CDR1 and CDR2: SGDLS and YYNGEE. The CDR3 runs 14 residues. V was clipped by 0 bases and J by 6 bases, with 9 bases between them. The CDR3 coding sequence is TGTGCCAGCAGCGTAGCAGAGGGGGCCGGGGAGCTGTTTTTT. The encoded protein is CASSVAEGAGELFF.

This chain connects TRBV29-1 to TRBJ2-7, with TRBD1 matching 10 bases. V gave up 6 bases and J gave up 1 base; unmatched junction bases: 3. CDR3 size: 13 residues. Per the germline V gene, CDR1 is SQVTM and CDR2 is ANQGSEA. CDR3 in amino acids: CSVGTGDSYEQYF. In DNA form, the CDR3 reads TGCAGCGTAGGGACAGGGGATTCCTACGAGCAGTACTTC.

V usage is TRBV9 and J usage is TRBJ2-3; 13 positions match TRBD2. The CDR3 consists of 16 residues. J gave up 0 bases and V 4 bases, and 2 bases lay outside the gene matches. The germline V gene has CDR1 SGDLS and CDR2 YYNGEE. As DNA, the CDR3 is TGTGCCAGCAGCACACTAGCGGGGGGGAGCACAGATACGCAGTATTTT. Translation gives CASSTLAGGSTDTQYF.

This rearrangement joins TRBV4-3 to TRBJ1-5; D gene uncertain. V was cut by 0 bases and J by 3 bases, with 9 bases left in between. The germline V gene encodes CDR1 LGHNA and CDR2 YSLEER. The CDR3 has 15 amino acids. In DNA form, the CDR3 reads TGCGCCAGCAGCCAAGAGAGAGGCGCCAATCAGCCCCAGCATTTT. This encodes CASSQERGANQPQHF.

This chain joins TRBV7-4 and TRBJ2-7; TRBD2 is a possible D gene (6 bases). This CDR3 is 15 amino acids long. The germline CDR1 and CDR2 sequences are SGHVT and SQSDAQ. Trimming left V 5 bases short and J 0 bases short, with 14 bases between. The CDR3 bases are TGTGCCAGCAGCCCAAGGAGGGGTAACTCCTACGAGCAGTACTTC. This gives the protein CASSPRRGNSYEQYF.

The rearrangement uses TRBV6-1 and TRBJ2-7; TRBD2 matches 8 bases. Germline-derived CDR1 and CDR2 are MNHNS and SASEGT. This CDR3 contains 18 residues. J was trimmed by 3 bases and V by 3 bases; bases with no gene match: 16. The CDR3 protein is CASSEGSGGHSRYYEQYF. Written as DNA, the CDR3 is TGTGCCAGCAGTGAGGGCAGCGGGGGACATTCGCGCTACTACGAGCAGTACTTC.

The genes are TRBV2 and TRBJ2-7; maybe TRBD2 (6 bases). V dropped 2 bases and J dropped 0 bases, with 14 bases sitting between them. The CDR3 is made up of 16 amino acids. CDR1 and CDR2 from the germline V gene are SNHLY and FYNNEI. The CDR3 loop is CASSEWEVSGSYEQYF. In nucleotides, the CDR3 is TGTGCCAGCAGTGAATGGGAGGTCTCGGGCTCCTACGAGCAGTACTTC.

CDR3 sequence: CASRLSGGPIIGETQYF. The CDR3 DNA follows: TGTGCCAGCAGGTTGAGCGGGGGTCCGATAATTGGAGAGACCCAGTACTTC. The chain couples TRBV2 to TRBJ2-5; the match to TRBD2 covers 8 bases. From germline, CDR1 is SNHLY and CDR2 FYNNEI. The CDR3 is 17 amino acids. The trim removed 6 bases at V and 4 bases at J, leaving 16 bases unmatched.

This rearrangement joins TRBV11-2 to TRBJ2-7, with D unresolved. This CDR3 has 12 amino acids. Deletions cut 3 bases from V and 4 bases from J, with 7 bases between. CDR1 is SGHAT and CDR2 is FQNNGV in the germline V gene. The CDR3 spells CASSFQVYEQYF. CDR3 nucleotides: TGTGCCAGCAGCTTTCAGGTTTACGAGCAGTACTTC.

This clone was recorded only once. The CDR3 here is CASSVALRRGAGNEQFF. In nucleotides, the CDR3 is TGTGCCAGCAGCGTAGCTCTTCGTCGGGGGGCCGGGAATGAGCAGTTCTTC. The chain uses TRBV9 and TRBJ2-1; TRBD2 might be the D (7 bases). This CDR3 comprises 17 residues. Germline CDR1 reads SGDLS; CDR2 reads YYNGEE. The V end was cut by 0 bases, the J end by 7 bases, with 20 bases between.

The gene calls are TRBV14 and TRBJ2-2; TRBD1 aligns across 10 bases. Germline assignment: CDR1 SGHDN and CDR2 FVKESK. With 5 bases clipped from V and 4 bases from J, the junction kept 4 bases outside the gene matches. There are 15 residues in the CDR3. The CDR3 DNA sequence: TGTGCCAGCAGCAAGGGACAGGGGATCACCGGGGAGCTGTTTTTT. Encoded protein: CASSKGQGITGELFF. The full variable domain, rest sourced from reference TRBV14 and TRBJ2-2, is EAGVTQFPSHSVIEKGQTVTLRCDPISGHDNLYWYRRVMGKEIKFLLHFVKESKQDESGMPNNRFLAERTGGTYSTLKVQPAELEDSGVYFCASSKGQGITGELFFGEGSRLTVL.

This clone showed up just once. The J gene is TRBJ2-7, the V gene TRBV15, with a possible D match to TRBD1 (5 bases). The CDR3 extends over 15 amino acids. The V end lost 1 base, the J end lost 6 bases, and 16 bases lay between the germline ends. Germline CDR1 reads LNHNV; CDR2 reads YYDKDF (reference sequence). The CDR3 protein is CATSRGGIGAGEQYF. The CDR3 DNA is TGTGCCACCAGCAGAGGGGGAATAGGGGCCGGCGAGCAGTACTTC.

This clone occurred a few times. CDR3 protein: CASSLARTGYNEQFF. The CDR3 DNA follows: TGTGCCAGCAGCTTAGCCAGGACAGGATACAATGAGCAGTTCTTC. The chain carries TRBV7-8 and TRBJ2-1; 7 bases are shared with TRBD1. The V gene end was trimmed by 0 bases and the J gene end by 4 bases; junction bases not matched to a gene: 3. CDR1 and CDR2 (germline): SGHVS, FQNEAQ. The CDR3 spans 15 residues.